The sequence of this T cell receptor beta chain was determined in a study of cytomegalovirus exposure and HLA in healthy donors. Worth noting for this clone: What it binds is not known. Other DNA sequences in this sample translate to the same CDR3.

Study outcomes and limitations: Follow-up analysis seemed to connect common viral pathogens with several of the most significant clusters identified. According to the study, roughly 160 TCR beta chains were cytomegalovirus-associated.

60 Vbeta and 13 Jbeta primers were used in PCR. TCRdb's copy holds only in-frame clones and misses some; the assay was immunoSEQ multiplex PCR. The sample lists approximately 280,000 clones; 70% to 90% were seen once. This CDR3 has 18 residues. After removal of 4 bases from V and 0 bases from J, the junction contained 13 bases not matched to a gene. Germline lookup yields CDR1 SGHRS and CDR2 YFSETQ. The chain links TRBV5-1 to TRBJ1-2, with 9 positions matching TRBD1. The receptor's source is a woman younger than 30 in good health and CMV-seronegative. Sequencing was carried out using PBMCs. The CDR3 DNA is TGCGCCAGCAGCCTAAGCGCGGACAGGGGCTACGCTAACTATGGCTACACCTTC. Encoded protein: CASSLSADRGYANYGYTF.